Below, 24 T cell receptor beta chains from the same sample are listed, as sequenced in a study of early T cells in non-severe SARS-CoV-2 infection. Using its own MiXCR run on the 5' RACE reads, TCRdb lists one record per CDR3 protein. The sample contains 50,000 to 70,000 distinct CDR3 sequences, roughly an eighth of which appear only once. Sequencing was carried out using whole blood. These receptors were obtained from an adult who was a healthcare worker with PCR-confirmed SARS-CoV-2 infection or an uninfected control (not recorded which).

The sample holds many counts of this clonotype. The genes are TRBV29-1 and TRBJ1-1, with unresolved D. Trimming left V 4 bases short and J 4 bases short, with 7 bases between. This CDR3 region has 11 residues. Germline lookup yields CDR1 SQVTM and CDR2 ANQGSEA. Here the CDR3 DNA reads TGCAGCGTTGGGTCTCCCACTGAAGCTTTCTTT. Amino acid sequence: CSVGSPTEAFF.

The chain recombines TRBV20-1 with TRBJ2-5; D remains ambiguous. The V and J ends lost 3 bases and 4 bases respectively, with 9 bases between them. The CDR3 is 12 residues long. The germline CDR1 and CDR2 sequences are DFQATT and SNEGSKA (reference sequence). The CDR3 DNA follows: TGCAGTGCTAGTTTGGCGTCAGAGACCCAGTACTTC. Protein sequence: CSASLASETQYF.

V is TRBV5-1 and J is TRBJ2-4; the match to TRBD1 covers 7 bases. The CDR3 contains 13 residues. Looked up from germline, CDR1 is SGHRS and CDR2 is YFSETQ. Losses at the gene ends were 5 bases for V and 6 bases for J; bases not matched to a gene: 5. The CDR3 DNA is TGCGCCAGCAGGCGACAGGGATCAAACATTCAGTACTTC. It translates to CASRRQGSNIQYF.

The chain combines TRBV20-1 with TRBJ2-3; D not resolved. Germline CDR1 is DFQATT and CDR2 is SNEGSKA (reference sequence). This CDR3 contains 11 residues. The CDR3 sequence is CTGLSTDTQYF. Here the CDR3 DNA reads TGCACCGGCCTCTCCACAGATACGCAGTATTTT.

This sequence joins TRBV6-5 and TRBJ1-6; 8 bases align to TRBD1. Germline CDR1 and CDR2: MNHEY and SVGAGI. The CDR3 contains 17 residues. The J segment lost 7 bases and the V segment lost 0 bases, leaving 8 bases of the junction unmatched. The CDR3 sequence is CASSYSQGAQMNSPLHF. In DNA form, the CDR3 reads TGTGCCAGCAGTTACTCCCAGGGGGCGCAGATGAATTCACCCCTCCACTTT.

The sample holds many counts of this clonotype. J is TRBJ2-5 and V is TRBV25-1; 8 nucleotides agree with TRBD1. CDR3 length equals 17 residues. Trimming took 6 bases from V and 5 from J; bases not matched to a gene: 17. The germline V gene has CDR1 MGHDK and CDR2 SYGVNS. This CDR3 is CASSELTGTGPGETQYF. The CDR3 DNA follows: TGTGCCAGCAGCGAGCTGACCGGGACAGGCCCTGGGGAGACCCAGTACTTC.

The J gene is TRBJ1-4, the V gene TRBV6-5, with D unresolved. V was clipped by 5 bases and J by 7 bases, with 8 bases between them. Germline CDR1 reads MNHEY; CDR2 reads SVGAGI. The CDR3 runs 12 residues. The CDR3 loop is CASSPLGEKLFF. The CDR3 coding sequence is TGTGCCAGCAGTCCGCTAGGTGAAAAACTGTTTTTT.

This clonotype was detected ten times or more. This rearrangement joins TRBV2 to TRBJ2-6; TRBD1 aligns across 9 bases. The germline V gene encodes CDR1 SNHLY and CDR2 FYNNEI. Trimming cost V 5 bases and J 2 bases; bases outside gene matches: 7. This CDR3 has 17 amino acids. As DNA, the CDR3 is TGTGCCAGCAGTACCCCCCGGGACAGGGCTGGGGCCAACGTCCTGACTTTC. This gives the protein CASSTPRDRAGANVLTF. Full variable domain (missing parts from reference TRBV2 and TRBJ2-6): EPEVTQTPSHQVTQMGQEVILRCVPISNHLYFYWYRQILGQKVEFLVSFYNNEISEKSEIFDDQFSVERPDGSNFTLKIRSTKLEDSAMYFCASSTPRDRAGANVLTFGAGSRLTVL.

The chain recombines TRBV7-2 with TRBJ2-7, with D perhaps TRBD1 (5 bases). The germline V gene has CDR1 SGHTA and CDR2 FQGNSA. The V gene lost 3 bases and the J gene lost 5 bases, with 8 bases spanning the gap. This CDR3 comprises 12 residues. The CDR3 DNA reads TGTGCCAGCAGCTTTTCAGGGAACGAGCAGTACTTC. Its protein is CASSFSGNEQYF. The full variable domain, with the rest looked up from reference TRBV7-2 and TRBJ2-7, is GAGVSQSPSNKVTEKGKDVELRCDPISGHTALYWYRQSLGQGLEFLIYFQGNSAPDKSGLPSDRFSAERTGGSVSTLTIQRTQQEDSAVYLCASSFSGNEQYFGPGTRLTVT.

Here the CDR3 reads CASSLGGLAGTAEQYF. The CDR3 DNA is TGTGCCAGCAGCTTAGGAGGACTAGCGGGGACGGCGGAGCAGTACTTC. This chain joins TRBV11-2 and TRBJ2-7, with TRBD2 matching over 12 bases. Germline V lookup: CDR1 SGHAT, CDR2 FQNNGV. This CDR3 contains 16 residues. V shed 1 base and J 7 bases; nucleotides not matched to a gene: 8.

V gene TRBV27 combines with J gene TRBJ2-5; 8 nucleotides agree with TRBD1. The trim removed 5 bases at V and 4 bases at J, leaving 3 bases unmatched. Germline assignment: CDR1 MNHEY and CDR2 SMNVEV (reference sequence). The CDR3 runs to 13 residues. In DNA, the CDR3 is TGTGCCAGCAGTCGACAGGGGAGAGAGACCCAGTACTTC. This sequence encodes CASSRQGRETQYF.

The CDR3 DNA sequence: TGTGCCAGCAGCCCCCAAAGAGGTGGAAAGACCCAGTACTTC. It codes for CASSPQRGGKTQYF. The chain joins TRBV11-2 to TRBJ2-5; D is ambiguous. V gave up 5 bases and J gave up 6 bases, with 16 bases separating them. This CDR3 contains 14 residues. Germline CDR1 and CDR2: SGHAT and FQNNGV.

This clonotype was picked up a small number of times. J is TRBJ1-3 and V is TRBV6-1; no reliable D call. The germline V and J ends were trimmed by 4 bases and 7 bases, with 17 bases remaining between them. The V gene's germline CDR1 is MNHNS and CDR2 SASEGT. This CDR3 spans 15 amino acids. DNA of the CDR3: TGTGCCAGCAGTGTATCGGCAGCCCTCGGGAACACCATATATTTT. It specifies CASSVSAALGNTIYF.

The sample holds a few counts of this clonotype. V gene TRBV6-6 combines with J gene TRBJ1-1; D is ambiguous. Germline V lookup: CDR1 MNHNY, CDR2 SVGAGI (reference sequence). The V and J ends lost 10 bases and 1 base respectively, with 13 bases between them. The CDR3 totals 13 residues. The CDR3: CAISPPANTEAFF. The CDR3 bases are TGTGCCATCTCCCCGCCCGCGAACACTGAAGCTTTCTTT.

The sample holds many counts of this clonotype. CDR3 in amino acids: CSVAQGAGTYEQYF. Here the CDR3 DNA reads TGCAGCGTTGCACAGGGAGCTGGTACCTACGAGCAGTACTTC. J is TRBJ2-7 and V is TRBV29-1; possible D gene TRBD1, 6 bases. This CDR3 has 14 amino acids. The V end lost 4 bases, the J end lost 2 bases, and 15 bases lay between the germline ends. CDR1 is SQVTM, CDR2 ANQGSEA, per germline.

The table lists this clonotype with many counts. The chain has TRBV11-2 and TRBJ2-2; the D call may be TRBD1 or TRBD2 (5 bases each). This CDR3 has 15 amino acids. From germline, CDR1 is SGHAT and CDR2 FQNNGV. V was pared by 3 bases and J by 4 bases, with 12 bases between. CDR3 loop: CASSLWERGTGELFF. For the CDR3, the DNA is TGTGCCAGCAGCTTGTGGGAGAGGGGCACCGGGGAGCTGTTTTTT.

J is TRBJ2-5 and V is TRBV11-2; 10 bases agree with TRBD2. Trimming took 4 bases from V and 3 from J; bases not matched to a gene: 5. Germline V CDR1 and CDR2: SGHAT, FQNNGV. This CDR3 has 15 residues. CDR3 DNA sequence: TGTGCCAGCAGCTCTTACCTAGCGGGGGAAGAGACCCAGTACTTC. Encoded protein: CASSSYLAGEETQYF.

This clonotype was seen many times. CDR3 loop: CSARVLIGGYNEQFF. The CDR3 coding sequence is TGCAGTGCTAGAGTACTCATCGGAGGATACAATGAGCAGTTCTTC. The chain joins TRBV20-1 to TRBJ2-1; possible D gene TRBD2, 5 bases. The germline V gene has CDR1 DFQATT and CDR2 SNEGSKA (reference sequence). Deletions cut 1 base from V and 4 bases from J, with 14 bases between. This CDR3 spans 15 amino acids.

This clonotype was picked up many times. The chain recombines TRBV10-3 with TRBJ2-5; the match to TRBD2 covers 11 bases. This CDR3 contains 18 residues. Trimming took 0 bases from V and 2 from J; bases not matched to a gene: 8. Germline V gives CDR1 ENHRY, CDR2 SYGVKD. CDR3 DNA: TGTGCCATCAGTGAGTCGGGTCTAGCGGGGGGCCGACAAGAGACCCAGTACTTC. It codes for CAISESGLAGGRQETQYF.

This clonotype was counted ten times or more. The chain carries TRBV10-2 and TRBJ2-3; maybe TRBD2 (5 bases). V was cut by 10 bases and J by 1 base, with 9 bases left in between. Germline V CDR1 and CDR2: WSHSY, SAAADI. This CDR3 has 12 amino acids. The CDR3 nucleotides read TGCGCCACCGGCGGGCGCACAGATACGCAGTATTTT. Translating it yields CATGGRTDTQYF.

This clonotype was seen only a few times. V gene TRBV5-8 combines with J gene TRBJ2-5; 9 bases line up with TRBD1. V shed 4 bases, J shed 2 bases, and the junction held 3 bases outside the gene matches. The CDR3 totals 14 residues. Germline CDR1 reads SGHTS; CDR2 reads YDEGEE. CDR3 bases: TGTGCCAGCAGCCCAGGACAGGGGCAAGAGACCCAGTACTTC. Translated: CASSPGQGQETQYF. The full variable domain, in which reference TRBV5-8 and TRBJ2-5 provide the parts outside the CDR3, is EAGVTQSPTHLIKTRGQQATLRCSPISGHTSVYWYQQALGLGLQFLLWYDEGEERNRGNFPPRFSGRQFPNYSSELNVNALELEDSALYLCASSPGQGQETQYFGPGTRLLVL.

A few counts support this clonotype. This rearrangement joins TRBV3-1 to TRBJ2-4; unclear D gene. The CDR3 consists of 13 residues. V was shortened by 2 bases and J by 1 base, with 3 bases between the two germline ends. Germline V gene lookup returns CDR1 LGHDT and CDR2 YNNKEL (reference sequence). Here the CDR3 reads CASSQNAKNIQYF. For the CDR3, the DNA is TGTGCCAGCAGCCAAAATGCCAAAAACATTCAGTACTTC.

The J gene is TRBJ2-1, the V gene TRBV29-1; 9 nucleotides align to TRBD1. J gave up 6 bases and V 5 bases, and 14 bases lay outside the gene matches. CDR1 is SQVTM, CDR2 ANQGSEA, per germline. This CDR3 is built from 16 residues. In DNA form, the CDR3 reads TGCAGCGTTAAGGACAGGGGAGGCAAAGGCATCAATGAGCAGTTCTTC. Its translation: CSVKDRGGKGINEQFF.

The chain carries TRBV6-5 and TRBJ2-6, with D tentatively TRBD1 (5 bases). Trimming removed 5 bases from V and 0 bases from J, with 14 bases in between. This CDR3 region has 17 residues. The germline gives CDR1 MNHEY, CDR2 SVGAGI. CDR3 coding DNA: TGTGCCAGCAGTACCCGAAAACAGGTCTCTGGGGCCAACGTCCTGACTTTC. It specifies CASSTRKQVSGANVLTF.